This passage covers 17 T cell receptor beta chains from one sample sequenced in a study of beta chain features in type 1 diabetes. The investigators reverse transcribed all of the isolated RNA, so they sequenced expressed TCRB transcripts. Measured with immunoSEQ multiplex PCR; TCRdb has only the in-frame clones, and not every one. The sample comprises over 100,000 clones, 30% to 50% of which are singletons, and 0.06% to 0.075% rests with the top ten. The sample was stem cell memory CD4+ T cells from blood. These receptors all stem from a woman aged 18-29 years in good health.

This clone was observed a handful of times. For the CDR3, the DNA is TGCGCCAGCAGCCAAGAGGCGTCCCAGCGGCAAGAGACCCAGTACTTC. It yields the protein CASSQEASQRQETQYF. The rearrangement links TRBV4-1 to TRBJ2-5; TRBD2 is a possible D gene (5 bases). V was cut by 0 bases and J by 2 bases, with 13 bases left in between. The CDR3 spans 16 residues. Germline values: CDR1 MGHRA, CDR2 YSYEKL.

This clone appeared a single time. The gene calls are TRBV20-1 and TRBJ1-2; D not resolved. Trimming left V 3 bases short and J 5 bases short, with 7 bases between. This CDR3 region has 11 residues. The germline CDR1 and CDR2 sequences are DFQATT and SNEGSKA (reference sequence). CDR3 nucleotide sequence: TGCAGTGCTAGGGTAGAGTATGGCTACACCTTC. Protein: CSARVEYGYTF.

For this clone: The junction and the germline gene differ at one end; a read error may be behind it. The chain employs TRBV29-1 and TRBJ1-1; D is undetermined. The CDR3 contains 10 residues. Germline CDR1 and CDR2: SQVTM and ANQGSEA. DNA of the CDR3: TGCAGCGTTGACAACAGTGAAGCTTTCTTT. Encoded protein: CSVDNSEAFF.

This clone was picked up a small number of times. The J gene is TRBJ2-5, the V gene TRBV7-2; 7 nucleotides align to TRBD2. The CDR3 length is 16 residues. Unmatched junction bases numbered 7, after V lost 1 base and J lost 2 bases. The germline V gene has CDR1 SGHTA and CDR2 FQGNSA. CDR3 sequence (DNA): TGTGCCAGCAGCTTAGGGCTAGCGGTCTTTCAAGAGACCCAGTACTTC. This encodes CASSLGLAVFQETQYF.

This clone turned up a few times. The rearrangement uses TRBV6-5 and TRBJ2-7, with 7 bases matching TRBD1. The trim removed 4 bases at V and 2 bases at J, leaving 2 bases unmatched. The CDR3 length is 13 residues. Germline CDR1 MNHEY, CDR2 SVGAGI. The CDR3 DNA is TGTGCCAGCAGTTCGGGACAGACCTACGAGCAGTACTTC. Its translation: CASSSGQTYEQYF.

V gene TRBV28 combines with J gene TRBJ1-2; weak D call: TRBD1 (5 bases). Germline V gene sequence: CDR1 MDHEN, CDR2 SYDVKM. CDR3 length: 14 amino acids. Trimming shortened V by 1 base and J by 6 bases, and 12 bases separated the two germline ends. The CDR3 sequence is CASSLSTGGNGYTF. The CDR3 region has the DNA TGTGCCAGCAGTTTATCGACTGGGGGGAATGGCTACACCTTC.

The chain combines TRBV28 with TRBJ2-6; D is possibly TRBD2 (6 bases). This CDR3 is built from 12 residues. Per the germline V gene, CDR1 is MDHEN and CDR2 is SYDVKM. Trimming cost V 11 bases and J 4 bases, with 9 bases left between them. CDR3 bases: TGTGCCCGGGGGTACGGGGCCAACGTCCTGACTTTC. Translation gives CARGYGANVLTF. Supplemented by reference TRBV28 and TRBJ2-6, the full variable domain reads DVKVTQSSRYLVKRTGEKVFLECVQDMDHENMFWYRQDPGLGLRLIYFSYDVKMKEKGDIPEGYSVSREKKERFSLILESASTNQTSMYLCARGYGANVLTFGAGSRLTVL.

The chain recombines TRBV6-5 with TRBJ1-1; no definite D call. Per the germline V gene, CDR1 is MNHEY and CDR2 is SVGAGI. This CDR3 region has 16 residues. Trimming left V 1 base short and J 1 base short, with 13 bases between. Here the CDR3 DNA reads TGTGCCAGCAGTTACTTCGCATGGGAGGAGAACACTGAAGCTTTCTTT. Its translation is CASSYFAWEENTEAFF.

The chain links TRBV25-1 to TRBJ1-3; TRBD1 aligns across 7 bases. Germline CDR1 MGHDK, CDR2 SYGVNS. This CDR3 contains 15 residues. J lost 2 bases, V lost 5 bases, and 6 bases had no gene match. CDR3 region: CASSLLGQAGNTIYF. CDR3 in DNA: TGTGCCAGCAGTCTTCTAGGACAGGCTGGAAACACCATATATTTT.

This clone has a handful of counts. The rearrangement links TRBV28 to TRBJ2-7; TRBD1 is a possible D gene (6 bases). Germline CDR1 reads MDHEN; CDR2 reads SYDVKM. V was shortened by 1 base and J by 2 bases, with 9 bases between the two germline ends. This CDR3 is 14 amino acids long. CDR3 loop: CASSLYAGAYEQYF. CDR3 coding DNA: TGTGCCAGCAGTTTATATGCAGGGGCCTACGAGCAGTACTTC.

The CDR3 protein is CASSFGLAGTLETQYF. The CDR3 DNA follows: TGCGCCAGCAGCTTTGGGCTAGCGGGGACACTGGAGACCCAGTACTTC. The chain is built from TRBV5-1 and TRBJ2-5; TRBD2 aligns across 9 bases. The CDR3 has 16 amino acids. V lost 2 bases, J lost 5 bases, and 10 bases stayed unmatched. Germline values: CDR1 SGHRS, CDR2 YFSETQ. Full variable domain (rest looked up from reference TRBV5-1 and TRBJ2-5): KAGVTQTPRYLIKTRGQQVTLSCSPISGHRSVSWYQQTPGQGLQFLFEYFSETQRNKGNFPGRFSGRQFSNSRSEMNVSTLELGDSALYLCASSFGLAGTLETQYFGPGTRLLVL.

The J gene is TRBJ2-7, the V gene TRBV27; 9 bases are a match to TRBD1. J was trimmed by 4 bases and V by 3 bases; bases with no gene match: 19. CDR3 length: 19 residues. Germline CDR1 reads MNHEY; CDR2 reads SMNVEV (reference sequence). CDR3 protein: CASSFSLNRGQGESYEQYF. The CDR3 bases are TGTGCCAGCAGTTTCTCCCTAAATCGGGGACAGGGTGAAAGTTACGAGCAGTACTTC.

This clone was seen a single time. CDR3: CAISGSGTEGNYGYTF. In nucleotides, the CDR3 is TGTGCCATCAGTGGTTCCGGGACAGAGGGCAACTATGGCTACACCTTC. The V and J genes are TRBV10-3 and TRBJ1-2, with 7 positions matching TRBD1. CDR3 length equals 16 residues. Germline CDR1 reads ENHRY; CDR2 reads SYGVKD. V lost 4 bases and J lost 2; bases outside the gene matches: 10.

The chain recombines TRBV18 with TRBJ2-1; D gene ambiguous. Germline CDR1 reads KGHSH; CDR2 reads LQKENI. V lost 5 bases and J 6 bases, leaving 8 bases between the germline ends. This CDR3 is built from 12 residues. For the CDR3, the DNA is TGTGCCAGCTCATTCCTCTCCAATGAGCAGTTCTTC. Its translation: CASSFLSNEQFF.

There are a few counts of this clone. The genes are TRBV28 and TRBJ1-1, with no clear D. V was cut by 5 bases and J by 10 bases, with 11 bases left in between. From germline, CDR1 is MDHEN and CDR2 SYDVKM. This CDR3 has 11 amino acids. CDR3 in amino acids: CASSQHEGAFF. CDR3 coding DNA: TGTGCCAGCAGTCAACATGAGGGAGCTTTCTTT.

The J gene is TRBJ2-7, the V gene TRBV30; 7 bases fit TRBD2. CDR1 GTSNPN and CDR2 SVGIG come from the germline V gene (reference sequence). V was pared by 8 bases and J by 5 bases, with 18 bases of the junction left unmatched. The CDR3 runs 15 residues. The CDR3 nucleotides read TGTGCCCATAAAAAGCCGACTAGCTTAAGCCACGAGCAGTACTTC. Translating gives CAHKKPTSLSHEQYF.

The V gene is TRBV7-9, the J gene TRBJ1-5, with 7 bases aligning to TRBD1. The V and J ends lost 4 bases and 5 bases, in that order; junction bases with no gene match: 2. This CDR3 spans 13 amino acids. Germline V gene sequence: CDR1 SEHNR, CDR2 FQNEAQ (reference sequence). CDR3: CASSSDRDQPQHF. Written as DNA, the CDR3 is TGTGCCAGCAGCTCTGACAGGGATCAGCCCCAGCATTTT. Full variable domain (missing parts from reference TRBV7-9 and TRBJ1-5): DTGVSQNPRHKITKRGQNVTFRCDPISEHNRLYWYRQTLGQGPEFLTYFQNEAQLEKSRLLSDRFSAERPKGSFSTLEIQRTEQGDSAMYLCASSSDRDQPQHFGDGTRLSIL.